This passage covers 21 T cell receptor beta chains from one sample sequenced in a study of radiotherapy plus CTLA-4 blockade in lung cancer. Method: immunoSEQ multiplex PCR; TCRdb's copy keeps in-frame clones and lacks some. The table has around 41,000 clones, approximately 67% seen once. Specimen: peripheral blood, collected from a patient treated with radiotherapy plus ipilimumab. Every receptor here comes from a human donor with non-small cell lung cancer who had a partial response to radiotherapy plus ipilimumab.

The J gene is TRBJ2-7, the V gene TRBV10-3; D may be TRBD2 (7 bases). The V end was cut by 6 bases, the J end by 2 bases, with 20 bases between. The CDR3 has 16 residues. The germline V gene has CDR1 ENHRY and CDR2 SYGVKD. CDR3 sequence (DNA): TGTGCCATCAGCGAACTCCCCGCGGGGGCAACCTACGAGCAGTACTTC. It is translated as CAISELPAGATYEQYF.

This clone showed up just once. The chain combines TRBV27 with TRBJ2-1; D unresolved. The CDR3 totals 16 residues. Germline V CDR1 and CDR2: MNHEY, SMNVEV (reference sequence). Trimming removed 2 bases at V and 8 bases at J, with 19 bases between. CDR3 loop: CASSLGQADKLYEQFF. The CDR3 coding sequence is TGTGCCAGCAGTTTAGGGCAGGCTGATAAATTGTATGAGCAGTTCTTC.

The chain is built from TRBV10-3 and TRBJ2-3; 8 positions agree with TRBD1. Looked up from germline, CDR1 is ENHRY and CDR2 is SYGVKD. The CDR3 totals 15 residues. V shed 7 bases and J 2 bases; nucleotides not matched to a gene: 8. The CDR3 region is CAITAYRGTTDTQYF. CDR3 coding DNA: TGTGCCATCACCGCCTACAGGGGGACCACAGATACGCAGTATTTT.

The rearrangement uses TRBV6-6 and TRBJ1-1, with 9 bases matching TRBD1. The CDR3 is 14 amino acids. The V gene's germline CDR1 is MNHNY and CDR2 SVGAGI (reference sequence). The J segment lost 7 bases and the V segment lost 2 bases, leaving 5 bases of the junction unmatched. The CDR3: CASSYAQGAIEAFF. CDR3 nucleotides: TGTGCCAGCAGTTACGCACAGGGGGCGATTGAAGCTTTCTTT.

This clone has more than one count but fewer than ten. The chain has TRBV29-1 and TRBJ1-3; tentatively, D is TRBD1 (6 bases). Per germline, CDR1 SQVTM and CDR2 ANQGSEA. The V end lost 5 bases, the J end lost 5 bases, and 16 bases lay between the germline ends. The CDR3 spans 14 residues. The chain's CDR3 is CSVYVTGIRNTIYF. The CDR3 DNA follows: TGCAGCGTTTACGTCACAGGGATTCGAAACACCATATATTTT.

V gene TRBV15 combines with J gene TRBJ2-1; 11 nucleotides agree with TRBD2. The CDR3 extends over 16 amino acids. Germline CDR1 is LNHNV and CDR2 is YYDKDF (reference sequence). Trimming removed 0 bases from V and 8 bases from J; junction bases left unmatched: 6. The DNA for the CDR3 is TGTGCCACCAGCAGAGAATCGGGACTAGCGGTCGATGAGCAGTTCTTC. Translated: CATSRESGLAVDEQFF.

The chain is built from TRBV27 and TRBJ1-1, with no clear D. Between the trimmed V and J ends, which lost 8 bases and 4 bases, there was a span of 20 bases. Germline V lookup: CDR1 MNHEY, CDR2 SMNVEV (reference sequence). This CDR3 is 15 amino acids long. The CDR3 is CASRRHQDAGTEAFF. The DNA of the CDR3 is TGTGCCAGCCGCCGTCACCAGGACGCGGGCACTGAAGCTTTCTTT.

The chain couples TRBV5-1 to TRBJ2-7; TRBD2 is a possible D gene (5 bases). The V gene lost 0 bases and the J gene lost 5 bases, with 9 bases spanning the gap. The CDR3 is made up of 13 amino acids. Per the germline V gene, CDR1 is SGHRS and CDR2 is YFSETQ. In DNA, the CDR3 is TGCGCCAGCAGCTTGGAGAGGGAAGACGAGCAGTACTTC. Translated: CASSLEREDEQYF.

The chain is built from TRBV5-6 and TRBJ1-1; 8 positions agree with TRBD1. This CDR3 spans 15 amino acids. The junction had 5 bases not matched to a gene; V was cut back by 4 bases and J by 0 bases. From germline, CDR1 is SGHDT and CDR2 YYEEEE. The CDR3 coding sequence is TGTGCCAGCAGCAACCCCAGGGGGCTGAACACTGAAGCTTTCTTT. Protein sequence: CASSNPRGLNTEAFF. Variable domain in full (rest from reference TRBV5-6 and TRBJ1-1): DAGVTQSPTHLIKTRGQQVTLRCSPKSGHDTVSWYQQALGQGPQFIFQYYEEEERQRGNFPDRFSGHQFPNYSSELNVNALLLGDSALYLCASSNPRGLNTEAFFGQGTRLTVV.

The chain links TRBV7-2 to TRBJ1-2; a possible D gene is TRBD1 (5 bases). The V end lost 2 bases, the J end lost 5 bases, and 15 bases lay between the germline ends. In germline, CDR1 is SGHTA, CDR2 FQGNSA. The CDR3 has 15 amino acids. The DNA for the CDR3 is TGTGCCAGCAGCTTACAAGCAGGCGGGACTTATGGCTACACCTTC. This gives the protein CASSLQAGGTYGYTF.

The gene calls are TRBV19 and TRBJ1-2; D ambiguous. The germline V and J ends were trimmed by 7 bases and 4 bases, with 16 bases remaining between them. The length of the CDR3 is 14 residues. Per the germline V gene, CDR1 is LNHDA and CDR2 is SQIVND (reference sequence). The CDR3 reads CASIFPIRSYGYTF. Written as DNA, the CDR3 is TGTGCCAGTATTTTTCCGATCCGGAGCTATGGCTACACCTTC.

V and J are TRBV30 and TRBJ1-6; TRBD1 aligns across 7 bases. Looked up from germline, CDR1 is GTSNPN and CDR2 is SVGIG (reference sequence). The CDR3 is 11 amino acids. V dropped 6 bases and J dropped 14; count of bases not matched to a gene: 7. The CDR3 DNA sequence: TGTGCCTGTCAACTAGGGGGCACCCTCCACTTT. This codes for CACQLGGTLHF.

J is TRBJ1-1 and V is TRBV30; TRBD1 might be the D (6 bases). Trimming stripped 3 bases from V and 4 bases from J, with 15 bases between. This CDR3 is 14 amino acids long. Germline V gene sequence: CDR1 GTSNPN, CDR2 SVGIG (reference sequence). The CDR3 protein is CAWRVKGHRTEAFF. The CDR3 coding sequence is TGTGCCTGGAGGGTCAAGGGACACCGCACTGAAGCTTTCTTT.

J is TRBJ1-3 and V is TRBV4-2; maybe TRBD1 (5 bases). The CDR3 is 15 residues long. Trimming took off 2 bases at V and 6 bases at J, with 14 bases between the two ends. Germline values: CDR1 LGHNA, CDR2 YNFKEQ. For the CDR3, the DNA is TGTGCCAGCAGCCAAACGTGGACACCCGAAAACACCATATATTTT. Amino acids: CASSQTWTPENTIYF.

The chain is built from TRBV5-1 and TRBJ2-1; D may be TRBD1 (5 bases). The length of the CDR3 is 15 residues. V was cut by 0 bases and J by 4 bases, with 11 bases left in between. The germline V gene encodes CDR1 SGHRS and CDR2 YFSETQ. In nucleotides, the CDR3 is TGCGCCAGCAGCTTGGATTTCGCAGGGTACAATGAGCAGTTCTTC. Protein: CASSLDFAGYNEQFF.

This chain joins TRBV29-1 and TRBJ2-1, with 9 bases fitting TRBD1. V dropped 5 bases and J dropped 7; count of bases not matched to a gene: 9. The CDR3 runs to 14 residues. Germline CDR1 and CDR2: SQVTM and ANQGSEA. The CDR3 protein is CSVSRDRAPNEQFF. CDR3 DNA sequence: TGCAGCGTTAGTCGGGACAGGGCTCCTAATGAGCAGTTCTTC.

This sequence joins TRBV11-3 and TRBJ1-1; 8 nucleotides align to TRBD1. Germline V gene lookup returns CDR1 SGHNT and CDR2 YENEEA. The CDR3 has 18 residues. After removal of 5 bases from V and 5 bases from J, the junction contained 19 bases not matched to a gene. The CDR3: CASSPRTGRVGSRTEAFF. In DNA form, the CDR3 reads TGTGCCAGCAGCCCCCGGACAGGGAGGGTTGGAAGTCGGACTGAAGCTTTCTTT.

Here the CDR3 reads CASSQAGGRGTDTQYF. In DNA, the CDR3 is TGCGCCAGCAGCCAAGCGGGGGGCCGAGGTACAGATACGCAGTATTTT. The rearrangement joins TRBV4-3 to TRBJ2-3; tentatively, D is TRBD2 (7 bases). V gave up 1 base and J gave up 3 bases, with 14 bases separating them. This CDR3 spans 16 amino acids. CDR1 and CDR2 (germline): LGHNA, YSLEER.

The J gene is TRBJ2-6, the V gene TRBV6-5; D unclear. Trimming removed 6 bases at V and 2 bases at J, with 11 bases between. The CDR3 consists of 15 residues. Germline values: CDR1 MNHEY, CDR2 SVGAGI. CDR3 in DNA: TGTGCCAGCAGCCAAAAAGGAGCTGGGGCCAACGTCCTGACTTTC. Protein sequence: CASSQKGAGANVLTF.

The chain has TRBV4-1 and TRBJ2-1, with no clear D. The germline V gene encodes CDR1 MGHRA and CDR2 YSYEKL. This CDR3 is 15 amino acids long. V lost 0 bases, J lost 2 bases, and 8 bases lay in between. The CDR3 nucleotides are TGCGCCAGCAGCCAAGAATCTACCACCTACAATGAGCAGTTCTTC. The encoded protein is CASSQESTTYNEQFF.

The chain carries TRBV25-1 and TRBJ2-7; 7 positions agree with TRBD1. The V gene's germline CDR1 is MGHDK and CDR2 SYGVNS. The CDR3 is 15 residues long. After removal of 4 bases from V and 0 bases from J, the junction contained 6 bases not matched to a gene. CDR3: CASSGGTERSYEQYF. The CDR3 bases are TGTGCCAGCAGTGGGGGGACAGAACGCTCCTACGAGCAGTACTTC.